This T cell receptor beta chain comes out of a study of blood T cell repertoires in COVID-19. In the original analysis: Estimates of nucleated cell counts were drawn from the amplification of reference gene primers. The method was immunoSEQ multiplex PCR; TCRdb's version includes in-frame clones alone and lacks a portion of them. The V and J calls and clone size were taken over from that table, and D and trimming were inferred from the DNA. The sample shows around 330,000 clones, about 89% of them seen only once. Germline V CDR1 and CDR2: LNHDA, SQIVND (reference sequence). The CDR3 consists of 12 residues. V dropped 6 bases and J dropped 7; count of bases not matched to a gene: 3. This clone turned up a few times. The recovered donors of Cohort 3 showed two negative PCRs, clearance, or symptom resolution.

The chain joins TRBV19 to TRBJ2-1, with 7 bases lining up with TRBD2. This TCR was recovered from a woman aged 40 to 50 who had recovered from COVID-19. Sequencing was done on a sample of PBMCs or T cells enriched from blood (not recorded which). CDR3 loop: CASRNGGNEQFF. The CDR3 bases are TGTGCCAGTAGAAACGGGGGGAATGAGCAGTTCTTC.